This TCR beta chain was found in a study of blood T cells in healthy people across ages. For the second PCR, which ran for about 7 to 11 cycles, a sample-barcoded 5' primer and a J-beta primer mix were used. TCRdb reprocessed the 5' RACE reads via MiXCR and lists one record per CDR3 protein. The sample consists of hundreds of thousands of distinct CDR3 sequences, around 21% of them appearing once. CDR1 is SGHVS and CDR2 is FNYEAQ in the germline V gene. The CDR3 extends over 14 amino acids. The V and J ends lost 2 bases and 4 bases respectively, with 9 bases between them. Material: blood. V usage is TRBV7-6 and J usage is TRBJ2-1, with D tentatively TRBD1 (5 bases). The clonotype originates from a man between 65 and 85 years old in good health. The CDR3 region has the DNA TGTGCCAGCAGCTTACAGGGTACTTACAATGAGCAGTTCTTC. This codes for CASSLQGTYNEQFF.